The 15 T cell receptor beta chains below all came from one sample that was sequenced in a study of CXCR3-negative and CXCR3-positive naive CD8 T cells. Researchers prepared the TRB cDNA libraries using 5' RACE with UMI labels. From the 5' RACE reads, TCRdb lists one entry per CDR3 protein and no DNA. The sample data list several thousand distinct CDR3 sequences. Sequenced: naive CXCR3- CD8+ T cells from blood. As to subset: CD45RO-CCR7+CD27+CD95- naive CD8+ T cells lacking CXCR3 (TNR3-). All receptors come from a human donor in good health. Some clones in this sample may be carry-over from other donors' samples.

In terms of frequency, this clonotype is medium-sized. The gene calls are TRBV20-1 and TRBJ2-1; TCRdb lists TRBD2, though no DNA is available to test this call. This CDR3 has 18 amino acids. From germline, CDR1 is DFQATT and CDR2 SNEGSKA (reference sequence). The CDR3 loop is CSALPGLAGGPTYNEQFF.

According to its frequency, this clonotype is medium-sized (0.01 to 0.1%). The chain couples TRBV7-2 to TRBJ2-7; the D call from TCRdb, TRBD2, cannot be confirmed without DNA. The length of the CDR3 is 16 residues. Germline V gene sequence: CDR1 SGHTA, CDR2 FQGNSA. The CDR3 loop is CASSLSPLSGYYEQYF.

The CDR3 loop reads CASSGQGLHNEQFF. This chain links TRBV7-9 with TRBJ2-1; TCRdb selects TRBD1, and the lack of DNA leaves this call unchecked. Germline V gene lookup returns CDR1 SEHNR and CDR2 FQNEAQ (reference sequence). The CDR3 covers 14 residues.

This clonotype is large by frequency. The gene calls are TRBV19 and TRBJ1-1; TCRdb's D call of TRBD1 is untestable without DNA. The CDR3 is made up of 15 amino acids. CDR1 is LNHDA and CDR2 is SQIVND in the germline V gene (reference sequence). This CDR3 is CASSIESQGNTEAFF.

The rearrangement uses TRBV29-1 and TRBJ2-1; TCRdb lists TRBD1, though no DNA is available to test this call. From germline, CDR1 is SQVTM and CDR2 ANQGSEA. The CDR3 extends over 15 amino acids. CDR3 sequence: CSVEAPGRSRDEQFF.

The chain recombines TRBV15 with TRBJ1-1; TCRdb designates TRBD1, a call that cannot be tested without DNA. Germline CDR1 reads LNHNV; CDR2 reads YYDKDF (reference sequence). This CDR3 is 14 amino acids long. The CDR3 region is CATSRDIGGTEAFF.

By frequency, this clonotype is medium-sized (0.01 to 0.1%). This rearrangement joins TRBV10-3 to TRBJ1-1. The CDR3 loop spans 15 amino acids. Germline V gives CDR1 ENHRY, CDR2 SYGVKD. CDR3: CAISESTQYFSEAFF.

This clonotype ranks as medium-sized in terms of frequency. V and J are TRBV21-1 and TRBJ2-2; TCRdb picks TRBD1, but there is no DNA to check that call. TRBV21-1 is designated a pseudogene. This CDR3 region has 16 residues. CDR3 sequence reads: CASSTTGGRNTGELFF.

The genes are TRBV27 and TRBJ1-5. The germline gives CDR1 MNHEY, CDR2 SMNVEV (reference sequence). The CDR3 sequence is 12 residues long. CDR3: CASSFFGQPQHF.

By frequency, this clonotype is medium-sized (0.01 to 0.1%). CDR3 sequence reads: CASRGAGQSYEQYF. The V gene is TRBV12-3 or TRBV12-4, the J gene TRBJ2-7; the TCRdb D gene call, TRBD1, has no DNA to confirm it. The CDR3 is 14 residues long.

V is TRBV29-1 and J is TRBJ2-7; TCRdb picks TRBD2, but there is no DNA to check that call. The CDR3 totals 13 residues. Germline lookup yields CDR1 SQVTM and CDR2 ANQGSEA. CDR3: CSVAIRLNYEQYF.

This clonotype is deemed medium-sized (0.01 to 0.1%) by its frequency. This chain uses TRBV4-3 with TRBJ1-1. Germline CDR1 and CDR2: LGHNA and YSLEER. The CDR3 loop spans 15 amino acids. The CDR3 region is CASSHPGRENTEAFF.

This chain uses TRBV2 with TRBJ1-3; TCRdb indicates TRBD1, and absent DNA this call remains unverified. CDR1 is SNHLY and CDR2 is FYNNEI in the germline V gene. This CDR3 is built from 17 residues. The CDR3 is CASSDFQKDIFGNTIYF.

J is TRBJ2-5 and V is TRBV2; no DNA is available, so the TRBD2 call from TCRdb remains unchecked. Per germline, CDR1 SNHLY and CDR2 FYNNEI. The CDR3 covers 15 residues. The CDR3 spells CASSESGRAVETQYF.

The rearrangement links TRBV7-9 to TRBJ2-7. The CDR3 extends over 12 amino acids. CDR1 and CDR2 from the germline V gene are SEHNR and FQNEAQ (reference sequence). CDR3 loop: CASSLGAYEQYF. Full variable domain (remainder filled in from reference TRBV7-9 and TRBJ2-7): DTGVSQNPRHKITKRGQNVTFRCDPISEHNRLYWYRQTLGQGPEFLTYFQNEAQLEKSRLLSDRFSAERPKGSFSTLEIQRTEQGDSAMYLCASSLGAYEQYFGPGTRLTVT.